The 30 T cell receptor beta chains below all came from one sample that was sequenced in a study of CD8 T cells in Susac syndrome. RNA in amounts of roughly 0.5 to 1 ug was reverse transcribed with random hexamers. One entry per CDR3 protein, called by TCRdb with MiXCR from the immunoSEQ multiplex PCR reads. This sample yields around 120,000 distinct CDR3 sequences, of which 85% to 95% are seen a single time; 0.093% belongs to the top ten. Sample: CD4+ T cells from PBMCs. Receptors were obtained from a human donor with multiple sclerosis.

This clonotype was seen a single time. This chain connects TRBV4-3 to TRBJ2-3, with 9 bases lining up with TRBD2. After removal of 4 bases from V and 2 bases from J, the junction contained 13 bases not matched to a gene. This CDR3 is built from 18 residues. From germline, CDR1 is LGHNA and CDR2 YSLEER. The CDR3 spells CASSRGGHIAGVTDTQYF. The CDR3 nucleotides are TGCGCCAGCAGCCGGGGGGGACATATAGCGGGGGTCACAGATACGCAGTATTTT.

This clonotype was seen more than once but under ten times. The chain links TRBV5-1 to TRBJ1-1, with TRBD1 as a possible D gene (5 bases). V was cut by 2 bases and J by 3 bases, with 11 bases left in between. CDR1 is SGHRS and CDR2 is YFSETQ in the germline V gene. The CDR3 contains 14 residues. The CDR3 reads CASSFGREDTEAFF. The CDR3 nucleotides are TGCGCCAGCAGCTTCGGCAGGGAGGACACTGAAGCTTTCTTT.

The chain uses TRBV12-3 or TRBV12-4 and TRBJ1-1; D unresolved. This CDR3 region has 13 residues. The V gene lost 7 bases and the J gene lost 1 base, with 10 bases spanning the gap. The CDR3 reads CASTLGKNTEAFF. CDR3 DNA sequence: TGTGCCAGCACCCTTGGGAAGAACACTGAAGCTTTCTTT.

The gene calls are TRBV10-3 and TRBJ2-1; maybe TRBD1 (6 bases). Trimming pared 10 bases from V and 1 base from J, leaving 8 bases between. Germline V gives CDR1 ENHRY, CDR2 SYGVKD. The CDR3 consists of 12 residues. CDR3: CATGDSYNEQFF. The CDR3 DNA is TGTGCCACAGGGGATTCCTACAATGAGCAGTTCTTC.

The rearrangement joins TRBV18 to TRBJ2-3, with a possible D match to TRBD1 (6 bases). The CDR3 consists of 13 residues. V was cut by 4 bases and J by 6 bases, with 11 bases left in between. Per the germline V gene, CDR1 is KGHSH and CDR2 is LQKENI. The CDR3 bases are TGTGCCAGCTCACGACAGGATTTGGATACGCAGTATTTT. Its translation is CASSRQDLDTQYF.

This chain connects TRBV19 to TRBJ1-6, with unresolved D. V shed 3 bases and J shed 6 bases, with 9 bases lying between them. Per germline, CDR1 LNHDA and CDR2 SQIVND (reference sequence). The CDR3 sequence is 14 residues long. The CDR3 nucleotides read TGTGCCAGTAGTATCGATCAGGCTAATTCACCCCTCCACTTT. It yields the protein CASSIDQANSPLHF. The variable domain in full, with the rest retrieved from reference TRBV19 and TRBJ1-6, is DGGITQSPKYLFRKEGQNVTLSCEQNLNHDAMYWYRQDPGQGLRLIYYSQIVNDFQKGDIAEGYSVSREKKESFPLTVTSAQKNPTAFYLCASSIDQANSPLHFGNGTRLTVT.

The chain carries TRBV9 and TRBJ2-2, with D maybe TRBD2 (6 bases). This CDR3 contains 15 residues. V lost 4 bases and J 5 bases, leaving 15 bases between the germline ends. Germline values: CDR1 SGDLS, CDR2 YYNGEE. The CDR3, as DNA: TGTGCCAGCAGCACGCGACTAGTAGGTACCGGGGAGCTGTTTTTT. The encoded protein is CASSTRLVGTGELFF.

The V and J genes are TRBV5-6 and TRBJ2-5; perhaps TRBD2 as D (6 bases). CDR1 SGHDT and CDR2 YYEEEE come from the germline V gene. The CDR3 runs to 15 residues. V was trimmed by 4 bases and J by 2 bases, leaving 15 bases between them. The CDR3 DNA is TGTGCCAGCAGCGCCGTGGGGAGGTTACAAGAGACCCAGTACTTC. This gives the protein CASSAVGRLQETQYF. Full variable domain (missing parts from reference TRBV5-6 and TRBJ2-5): DAGVTQSPTHLIKTRGQQVTLRCSPKSGHDTVSWYQQALGQGPQFIFQYYEEEERQRGNFPDRFSGHQFPNYSSELNVNALLLGDSALYLCASSAVGRLQETQYFGPGTRLLVL.

This chain's CDR3 is CASSQSFRSKGTEAFF. The CDR3 DNA is TGCGCCAGCAGTCAATCATTTAGGTCGAAGGGAACTGAAGCTTTCTTT. The rearrangement joins TRBV23-1 to TRBJ1-1; D call uncertain. TRBV23-1 is labeled an ORF, and its function is uncertain. This CDR3 comprises 16 residues. The V end was cut by 0 bases, the J end by 5 bases, with 16 bases between.

The chain has TRBV29-1 and TRBJ1-3; tentatively, D is TRBD1 (6 bases). Trimming pared 7 bases from V and 3 bases from J, leaving 16 bases between. The length of the CDR3 is 14 residues. Germline V gene lookup returns CDR1 SQVTM and CDR2 ANQGSEA. For the CDR3, the DNA is TGCAGCGCTTCAAAACAGGGACGTGGAAACACCATATATTTT. It yields the protein CSASKQGRGNTIYF.

The rearrangement uses TRBV7-9 and TRBJ2-3, with 10 bases lining up with TRBD1. The CDR3 spans 15 residues. Germline loops: CDR1 SEHNR, CDR2 FQNEAQ (reference sequence). Unmatched junction bases numbered 7, after V lost 5 bases and J lost 5 bases. As DNA, the CDR3 is TGTGCCAGCAGCCGAGGACAGGGGGTTGTAGATACGCAGTATTTT. This encodes CASSRGQGVVDTQYF.

This sequence joins TRBV7-6 and TRBJ1-5; tentative D call: TRBD1 (5 bases). Germline V gives CDR1 SGHVS, CDR2 FNYEAQ. Deletions cut 5 bases from V and 3 bases from J, with 14 bases between. The CDR3 extends over 15 amino acids. For the CDR3, the DNA is TGTGCCAGCAGCGTCCAGTCAGGGTTCAATCAGCCCCAGCATTTT. It translates to CASSVQSGFNQPQHF.

The V gene is TRBV6-5, the J gene TRBJ2-3, with a weak D call TRBD1 (5 bases). The V end was cut by 7 bases, the J end by 5 bases, with 16 bases between. Per the germline V gene, CDR1 is MNHEY and CDR2 is SVGAGI. The CDR3 has 14 residues. The CDR3 reads CASNKIQARDTQYF. Written as DNA, the CDR3 is TGTGCCAGCAACAAAATACAGGCGAGAGATACGCAGTATTTT.

The genes are TRBV7-2 and TRBJ1-2; no clear D gene. This CDR3 is 11 amino acids long. Germline CDR1 SGHTA, CDR2 FQGNSA. Trimming stripped 1 base from V and 12 bases from J, with 9 bases between. The CDR3 DNA follows: TGTGCCAGCAGCTTAGGGACTTTACACACCTTC. Translating gives CASSLGTLHTF.

J is TRBJ1-1 and V is TRBV18; 8 bases line up with TRBD1. The V gene's germline CDR1 is KGHSH and CDR2 LQKENI. CDR3 length: 16 residues. Germline trimming cut 1 base from V and 0 bases from J; bases unmatched to any gene: 4. As DNA, the CDR3 is TGTGCCAGCTCACCACAACAGGGGGTGATGAACACTGAAGCTTTCTTT. Protein sequence: CASSPQQGVMNTEAFF.

This clonotype has only a few counts. V and J are TRBV19 and TRBJ1-4; 7 positions match TRBD1. Trimming took 9 bases from V and 8 from J; bases not matched to a gene: 9. The length of the CDR3 is 13 residues. Germline values: CDR1 LNHDA, CDR2 SQIVND (reference sequence). As DNA, the CDR3 is TGTGCCAGCTTGGGACAGTCGAGCGAAAAACTGTTTTTT. It yields the protein CASLGQSSEKLFF.

Of note for this clonotype: The junction departs from the called germline gene at one end, perhaps through a read error. J is TRBJ1-1 and V is TRBV29-1, with D unclear. Germline CDR1 SQVTM, CDR2 ANQGSEA. This CDR3 spans 13 amino acids. The CDR3: CSVSRRLNTEVFF. The CDR3 coding sequence is TGCAGCGTTAGTAGGAGGCTGAACACTGAAGTTTTCTTT.

This clonotype was observed a handful of times. The V call is TRBV29-1, the J call TRBJ1-1; D is uncertain. The CDR3 is 13 residues long. V lost 1 base and J lost 5, with 11 bases in between. The germline CDR1 and CDR2 sequences are SQVTM and ANQGSEA. CDR3 coding DNA: TGCAGCGTTGAAGGGGGAGCAGAAACTGAAGCTTTCTTT. Translated, it gives CSVEGGAETEAFF.

For the CDR3, the DNA is TGCAGTGCTAGAGATTGGAGTCCTGGTACAAATACGCAGTATTTT. The encoded protein is CSARDWSPGTNTQYF. This rearrangement joins TRBV20-1 to TRBJ2-3; no definite D call. This CDR3 is built from 15 residues. Per germline, CDR1 DFQATT and CDR2 SNEGSKA (reference sequence). The V and J ends lost 0 bases and 7 bases respectively, with 17 bases between them.

The CDR3 region has the DNA TGCGCCAGCGCACGGGCCTACTCTGGAAACACCATATATTTT. Amino acids: CASARAYSGNTIYF. V is TRBV4-1 and J is TRBJ1-3; no clear D. The CDR3 totals 14 residues. The ends were cut back, 8 bases at V and 0 bases at J, with 11 bases in the middle. CDR1 is MGHRA, CDR2 YSYEKL, per germline.

V and J are TRBV27 and TRBJ2-1; D not resolved. From germline, CDR1 is MNHEY and CDR2 SMNVEV (reference sequence). The V end was cut by 6 bases, the J end by 0 bases, with 12 bases between. The CDR3 loop spans 15 amino acids. CDR3 protein: CASSTTFLSYNEQFF. Here the CDR3 DNA reads TGTGCCAGCAGCACGACTTTTCTCTCCTACAATGAGCAGTTCTTC.

V and J are TRBV25-1 and TRBJ1-2, with D possibly matching TRBD1 (5 bases). Germline V lookup: CDR1 MGHDK, CDR2 SYGVNS. The CDR3 loop spans 14 amino acids. The V gene lost 2 bases and the J gene lost 4 bases, with 11 bases spanning the gap. The chain's CDR3 is CASSEDRPLYGYTF. DNA for the CDR3: TGTGCCAGCAGTGAAGACAGACCTCTCTATGGCTACACCTTC.

This chain links TRBV20-1 with TRBJ2-7, with D perhaps TRBD2 (6 bases). The V gene lost 5 bases and the J gene lost 3 bases, with 14 bases spanning the gap. Germline V gene lookup returns CDR1 DFQATT and CDR2 SNEGSKA (reference sequence). The CDR3 is 13 residues long. For the CDR3, the DNA is TGCAGTGCTCTCGGGGAGGAAGGCTACGAGCAGTACTTC. Translated, it gives CSALGEEGYEQYF.

This clonotype was observed once. The chain uses TRBV12-3 or TRBV12-4 and TRBJ1-1; no firm D call. Trimming pared 3 bases from V and 4 bases from J, leaving 12 bases between. This CDR3 comprises 14 residues. The CDR3 nucleotides read TGTGCCAGCAGTTTCCGTGGGGTGGGCACTGAAGCTTTCTTT. Amino acid sequence: CASSFRGVGTEAFF.

The chain links TRBV5-1 to TRBJ2-7, with 9 bases identical to TRBD1. Trimming removed 4 bases from V and 5 bases from J; junction bases left unmatched: 7. The CDR3 length is 14 residues. Germline CDR1 and CDR2: SGHRS and YFSETQ. CDR3 loop: CASSPGGQGDEQYF. DNA for the CDR3: TGCGCCAGCAGCCCGGGGGGACAGGGTGACGAGCAGTACTTC.

In DNA, the CDR3 is TGCAGTGCTCAACCAGGCGGCAATCAGCCCCAGCATTTT. Amino acid sequence: CSAQPGGNQPQHF. This chain joins TRBV20-1 and TRBJ1-5; D not certain. The CDR3 sequence is 13 residues long. Germline CDR1 is DFQATT and CDR2 is SNEGSKA (reference sequence). Trimming pared 5 bases from V and 2 bases from J, leaving 10 bases between.

V gene TRBV3-1 combines with J gene TRBJ2-3, with a weak D call TRBD1 (6 bases). The ends were cut back, 2 bases at V and 2 bases at J, with 17 bases in the middle. The CDR3 extends over 17 amino acids. Germline V lookup: CDR1 LGHDT, CDR2 YNNKEL (reference sequence). The CDR3 sequence: CASSQPWTDSLTDTQYF. The CDR3, as DNA: TGTGCCAGCAGCCAACCTTGGACGGACAGTCTCACAGATACGCAGTATTTT.

This chain links TRBV18 with TRBJ2-7; D is undetermined. This CDR3 has 13 amino acids. V lost 3 bases to trimming and J lost 3 bases, with 9 bases between them. CDR1 is KGHSH and CDR2 is LQKENI in the germline V gene. CDR3 nucleotides: TGTGCCAGCTCACCGTGGTCTAGCTACGAGCAGTACTTC. This gives the protein CASSPWSSYEQYF.

This clonotype was observed a handful of times. The rearrangement uses TRBV7-2 and TRBJ1-1; D gene unclear. The CDR3 consists of 12 residues. The V end lost 5 bases, the J end lost 4 bases, and 8 bases lay between the germline ends. The germline V gene has CDR1 SGHTA and CDR2 FQGNSA. The CDR3 protein is CASSRSGTEAFF. The CDR3 DNA reads TGTGCCAGCAGCCGGTCAGGCACTGAAGCTTTCTTT.

The chain is built from TRBV20-1 and TRBJ1-5; no definite D call. The ends were cut back, 0 bases at V and 2 bases at J, with 17 bases in the middle. The CDR3 totals 17 residues. The germline V gene has CDR1 DFQATT and CDR2 SNEGSKA (reference sequence). The CDR3 DNA is TGCAGTGCTAGAGATTACGCTAGGGATGTAGGCAATCAGCCCCAGCATTTT. Translation gives CSARDYARDVGNQPQHF.